One sample yielded the 23 T cell receptor beta chains listed below, sequenced in a study of CD8 T cells in ankylosing spondylitis. TCRdb recomputed calls from the 5' RACE reads with MiXCR, one row per CDR3 protein. The sample includes around 94,000 distinct CDR3 sequences, more than 8.5% seen only once; the top ten take approximately 30%. Study-wide results and limits: A motif of 8 or 9 highly homologous TCR beta variants was seen as apparently characteristic of ankylosing spondylitis blood.

The antigens of these receptors remain unknown. Sequenced material: blood, either unsorted or a sorted T cell fraction (not recorded which). These receptors all stem from a male donor with ankylosing spondylitis.

The V gene is TRBV19, the J gene TRBJ2-7, with TRBD2 identical over 12 bases. The V segment lost 3 bases and the J segment 0 bases; nucleotides outside the gene matches: 9. CDR1 is LNHDA and CDR2 is SQIVND in the germline V gene (reference sequence). This CDR3 has 18 amino acids. This chain's CDR3 is CASSIGLAGPVISYEQYF. The CDR3 DNA sequence: TGTGCCAGTAGTATTGGACTAGCGGGACCGGTTATCTCCTACGAGCAGTACTTC. The complete variable domain, with remaining parts taken from reference TRBV19 and TRBJ2-7, reads DGGITQSPKYLFRKEGQNVTLSCEQNLNHDAMYWYRQDPGQGLRLIYYSQIVNDFQKGDIAEGYSVSREKKESFPLTVTSAQKNPTAFYLCASSIGLAGPVISYEQYFGPGTRLTVT.

V gene TRBV6-1 combines with J gene TRBJ1-3; TRBD1 matches at 7 bases. The J segment lost 0 bases and the V segment lost 6 bases, leaving 8 bases of the junction unmatched. CDR1 is MNHNS, CDR2 SASEGT, per germline. This CDR3 has 16 amino acids. CDR3 nucleotide sequence: TGTGCCAGCAGGGACGCGGGACAGATCTCTGGAAACACCATATATTTT. Translated, it gives CASRDAGQISGNTIYF.

The chain joins TRBV7-9 to TRBJ1-4; D might be TRBD1 (5 bases). The CDR3 runs 14 residues. CDR1 is SEHNR and CDR2 is FQNEAQ in the germline V gene (reference sequence). V lost 4 bases, J lost 4 bases, and 10 bases lay in between. This chain's CDR3 is CASSWGSVNEKLFF. The CDR3 region has the DNA TGTGCCAGCAGCTGGGGGTCGGTTAATGAAAAACTGTTTTTT.

This clonotype has only a few counts. The chain combines TRBV6-1 with TRBJ2-7, with D perhaps matching TRBD1 or TRBD2 (5 bases each). Germline V CDR1 and CDR2: MNHNS, SASEGT. This CDR3 spans 13 amino acids. The V end was cut by 4 bases, the J end by 3 bases, with 10 bases between. In DNA form, the CDR3 reads TGTGCCAGCAGTGTCGGGACCATCTACGAGCAGTACTTC. This gives the protein CASSVGTIYEQYF.

This clonotype was detected many times. The V gene is TRBV19, the J gene TRBJ2-1; TRBD1 matches at 9 bases. Per the germline V gene, CDR1 is LNHDA and CDR2 is SQIVND (reference sequence). The CDR3 has 15 residues. Trimming removed 3 bases from V and 12 bases from J; junction bases left unmatched: 12. The DNA of the CDR3 is TGTGCCAGTAGTATTTTCGGGACAGGGAAAGGTGGGCAGTTCTTC. This gives the protein CASSIFGTGKGGQFF.

This chain joins TRBV23-1 and TRBJ1-5; 8 nucleotides match TRBD1. TRBV23-1 is reported as an ORF; its role is uncertain. CDR3 length: 16 amino acids. V gave up 6 bases and J gave up 7 bases; unmatched junction bases: 14. DNA of the CDR3: TGCGCCAGCAGCCGGATACCTGAGGACAGGGAGCAGCCCCAGCATTTT. Translated: CASSRIPEDREQPQHF.

The chain is built from TRBV11-2 and TRBJ2-1; perhaps TRBD2 as D (5 bases). The V gene's germline CDR1 is SGHAT and CDR2 FQNNGV. This CDR3 has 15 residues. Trimming removed 7 bases at V and 8 bases at J, with 21 bases between. The DNA for the CDR3 is TGTGCCAGCATCCCCCCAGAGGGCCTTGTGTATGAGCAGTTCTTC. This encodes CASIPPEGLVYEQFF.

This clonotype was detected only a few times. The genes are TRBV7-2 and TRBJ2-5; 7 bases line up with TRBD1. J lost 2 bases, V lost 5 bases, and 5 bases had no gene match. The CDR3 spans 14 residues. Germline CDR1 reads SGHTA; CDR2 reads FQGNSA. The CDR3 coding sequence is TGTGCCAGCAGCGACGGGACAGCTCAAGAGACCCAGTACTTC. It codes for CASSDGTAQETQYF.

This clonotype was counted many times. The genes are TRBV27 and TRBJ2-2; D possibly uses TRBD1 or TRBD2 (5 bases each). The V and J ends lost 6 bases and 6 bases respectively, with 17 bases between them. The CDR3 contains 15 residues. Looked up from germline, CDR1 is MNHEY and CDR2 is SMNVEV (reference sequence). The chain's CDR3 is CASSPSPGRPGELFF. The DNA of the CDR3 is TGTGCCAGCAGCCCCAGTCCGGGGCGCCCCGGGGAGCTGTTTTTT.

This clonotype was seen only a few times. V and J are TRBV5-5 and TRBJ2-3, with D perhaps being TRBD1 or TRBD2 (6 bases each). V was clipped by 4 bases and J by 4 bases, with 16 bases between them. The CDR3 is 15 residues long. Germline CDR1 and CDR2: SGHKS and YYEKEE (reference sequence). The DNA of the CDR3 is TGTGCCAGCAGCCCCCAGGGGAGGTCCCCAGATACGCAGTATTTT. Translating it yields CASSPQGRSPDTQYF.

This clonotype has ten or more counts. The rearrangement uses TRBV13 and TRBJ2-3; perhaps TRBD1 as D (6 bases). V was trimmed by 4 bases and J by 7 bases, leaving 12 bases between them. This CDR3 is built from 13 residues. CDR1 is PRHDT and CDR2 is FYEKMQ in the germline V gene (reference sequence). CDR3 amino acids: CASSSGTTNTQYF. In DNA form, the CDR3 reads TGTGCCAGCAGCTCAGGGACAACAAATACGCAGTATTTT.

This clonotype has only a few counts. The chain carries TRBV12-3 or TRBV12-4 and TRBJ2-1; D tentatively reads TRBD1 or TRBD2 (5 bases each). Trimming stripped 11 bases from V and 10 bases from J, with 18 bases between. CDR3 length: 12 residues. The CDR3 DNA sequence: TGTGCCCTGCAAGGGGTTCCGGGGGAGCAGTTCTTC. Amino acid sequence: CALQGVPGEQFF.

This clonotype has at least ten counts. The chain carries TRBV3-1 and TRBJ2-1; weak D call: TRBD2 (6 bases). Between the trimmed V and J ends, which lost 0 bases and 3 bases, there was a span of 12 bases. This CDR3 is 16 amino acids long. Germline V CDR1 and CDR2: LGHDT, YNNKEL (reference sequence). The CDR3 DNA reads TGTGCCAGCAGCCAAGATGTTAGCGGAAACTACAATGAGCAGTTCTTC. This sequence encodes CASSQDVSGNYNEQFF.

This clonotype was seen many times. J is TRBJ2-1 and V is TRBV11-1; TRBD2 aligns across 10 bases. CDR1 is SGHAT, CDR2 FQDESV, per germline (reference sequence). This CDR3 contains 19 residues. With V trimmed by 4 bases and J by 0 bases, 12 bases remained unmatched. The CDR3 DNA is TGTGCCAGCAGCTCAAGCCAACTAGCGGGATATTCCTCCTACAATGAGCAGTTCTTC. It specifies CASSSSQLAGYSSYNEQFF.

This clonotype was picked up many times. The chain has TRBV4-2 and TRBJ2-5; 7 nucleotides align to TRBD2. Germline V gives CDR1 LGHNA, CDR2 YNFKEQ. V dropped 1 base and J dropped 2; count of bases not matched to a gene: 10. This CDR3 region has 17 residues. DNA of the CDR3: TGTGCCAGCAGCCAAGGCCCATCTAGCGGCGGGCAAGAGACCCAGTACTTC. It specifies CASSQGPSSGGQETQYF.

This clonotype has at least ten counts. This chain uses TRBV7-9 with TRBJ2-7, with D possibly TRBD1 on 6 matching bases. Germline V gene lookup returns CDR1 SEHNR and CDR2 FQNEAQ (reference sequence). This CDR3 region has 13 residues. The V end was cut by 3 bases, the J end by 6 bases, with 12 bases between. CDR3 DNA sequence: TGTGCCAGCAGCTTCCCAGGGGCCTCCGAGCAGTACTTC. It encodes CASSFPGASEQYF.

This clonotype has ten or more counts. The J gene is TRBJ2-7, the V gene TRBV27; maybe TRBD2 (5 bases). Germline lookup yields CDR1 MNHEY and CDR2 SMNVEV (reference sequence). The V end was cut by 0 bases, the J end by 0 bases, with 9 bases between. This CDR3 is built from 15 residues. The CDR3 protein is CASSLSRESSYEQYF. CDR3 coding DNA: TGTGCCAGCAGTTTATCTCGGGAAAGCTCCTACGAGCAGTACTTC.

This clonotype showed up just a few times. The genes are TRBV7-2 and TRBJ2-1, with a tentative D call TRBD2 (5 bases). Deletions cut 0 bases from V and 1 base from J, with 7 bases between. The CDR3 runs 15 residues. The germline V gene has CDR1 SGHTA and CDR2 FQGNSA. CDR3 in amino acids: CASSLAGLSYNEQFF. DNA for the CDR3: TGTGCCAGCAGCTTAGCCGGACTGTCCTACAATGAGCAGTTCTTC.

The chain employs TRBV7-9 and TRBJ2-7, with a possible D match to TRBD1 (6 bases). CDR1 and CDR2 (germline): SEHNR, FQNEAQ (reference sequence). V lost 4 bases, J lost 0 bases, and 13 bases lay in between. The CDR3 consists of 15 residues. The CDR3 reads CASSSSDRNSYEQYV. As DNA, the CDR3 is TGTGCCAGCAGCTCTTCCGACAGGAACTCCTACGAGCAGTACGTC.

The sample holds one count of this clonotype. A much larger clone lies one base from this, so it may be a read error. This chain links TRBV10-3 with TRBJ2-1, with 15 nucleotides matching TRBD2. The V gene end was trimmed by 2 bases and the J gene end by 12 bases; junction bases not matched to a gene: 8. Germline lookup yields CDR1 ENHRY and CDR2 SYGVKD. The CDR3 is made up of 16 amino acids. CDR3 in DNA: TGTGCCATCAGTGAGCCGGGGACTAGCGGGAGGCTCTCGCAGTTCTTC. Translating it yields CAISEPGTSGRLSQFF.

This clonotype was observed a few times. The chain combines TRBV24-1 with TRBJ2-1; D possibly matches TRBD1 or TRBD2 (5 bases each). The germline gives CDR1 KGHDR, CDR2 SFDVKD. The CDR3 extends over 13 amino acids. With 0 bases removed from V and 12 bases from J, the gap between germline ends came to 11 bases. CDR3 protein: CATSDLLWDGQFF. The DNA of the CDR3 is TGTGCCACCAGTGATTTGCTTTGGGACGGGCAGTTCTTC.

The CDR3 spells CASSLGQGTSYEQYV. CDR3 nucleotide sequence: TGCGCCAGCAGCTTGGGACAGGGAACATCCTACGAGCAGTACGTC. This chain joins TRBV5-1 and TRBJ2-7, with 7 bases fitting TRBD1. The length of the CDR3 is 15 residues. V lost 0 bases and J lost 1; bases outside the gene matches: 4. Germline assignment: CDR1 SGHRS and CDR2 YFSETQ.

This clonotype showed up many times. The chain recombines TRBV7-9 with TRBJ1-4, with TRBD1 matching 7 bases. V shed 1 base, J shed 5 bases, and the junction held 7 bases outside the gene matches. The CDR3 length is 16 residues. CDR1 SEHNR and CDR2 FQNEAQ come from the germline V gene (reference sequence). CDR3 residues: CASSLVVGQWNEKLFF. DNA of the CDR3: TGTGCCAGCAGCTTAGTAGTGGGACAGTGGAATGAAAAACTGTTTTTT.